This entry features one T cell receptor beta chain sequence. There is no known antigen for this receptor. Base-call qualities are not available, and no considerably larger clone is one nucleotide away. The data were taken from a study of beta chain features in type 1 diabetes (dated by TCRdb to 2017 to 2018). Context from the whole study: Mean age, gender distribution, total cell number and subset yield were not different between patients and healthy donors. A total of over 95,000,000 sorted cells were examined across all samples, and RNA yield correlated strongly with the number of cells per subset. In the study, TCRB repertoires of sorted circulating CD4+ T cell subsets from recently diagnosed type 1 diabetes patients were compared with those of matched healthy donors. Naive and central memory subsets were obtained from all 30 or so donors, but regulatory and stem cell-like memory subsets were isolated from only 8 patients and about 8 healthy donors.

A single peripheral blood draw of roughly 0.11 L on average was collected from each donor into heparinised tubes. A BD FACSAria II and a panel including CD45RO, CCR7, CD25, CD127, CD95 and CD27 were used to sort naive, central memory, regulatory and stem cell-like memory CD4+ T cells. All sorted populations exceeded 95% purity. PBMCs were separated immediately by Lymphoprep density gradient centrifugation and were stained directly, without being cultured. Samples were stained and sorted in pairs, with one healthy donor and one patient per experiment, so that batch effects were minimized. The High Capacity cDNA Reverse Transcription Kit was used to reverse transcribe all of the isolated RNA, meaning that expressed TCRB transcripts were what got sequenced. Deep immunoSEQ sequencing was performed on naive, central memory and regulatory T cell samples, with an average of approximately 3.9 million total reads per sample. After sorted cells were lysed in RLT buffer, RNA was extracted with DNase-treated RNeasy Micro or Mini kits, with the choice depending on cell number. To prevent cross-contamination, each cell subset was processed individually, whereas patient and healthy donor samples were processed jointly. TCRB sequences were amplified from cDNA with the immunoSEQ multiplex PCR, producing 87-bp fragments spanning the CDR3 region. The amplicons were sequenced using the Illumina HiSeq platform. The authors processed their data as follows. Synthetic template baselines were used to correct PCR bias computationally, reads within Hamming distance 2 were collapsed together, and singletons that could not be merged were discarded. Reads were aligned against IMGT to assign V, D and J genes, CDR3 length and insertions or deletions at six rearrangement sites. Within each subset, clonotype counts were normalized to the number of sorted cells before true diversity and Gini coefficients were calculated with the tcR R package. The overlap coefficient, calculated on TCRB nucleotide sequences, was used to measure repertoire sharing. As a proxy for the pre-selection repertoire, out-of-frame TCRB sequences from naive cells were analyzed. TCRdb carries this immuneACCESS record with in-frame sequences only. Its versions omit some clonotypes, under half of them owing to an unresolved V gene in the studies checked, with the rest unexplained. The V and J calls and the clone size are those of that table, but D and trimming were determined from the DNA. Here the sample has about 360,000 clones; around 13% occur a single time. Together, the top ten hold about 0.018% of the sample.

The paper's findings and limits, for the study overall: Because small numbers of individuals were included in the HLA sub-analyses, any influence of HLA type on TCRB rearrangement was left unresolved. Type 1 diabetes patients showed a moderate but significant shortening of TCRB CDR3 length in all four CD4+ subsets. PCR might favor shorter templates, but patient and control samples were amplified and corrected together, so any skew would affect both groups equally. Sequencing cDNA rather than genomic DNA could over-represent highly expressing activated cells, although activation and CD3 levels did not differ between groups. Naive, central memory and regulatory TCRB repertoires appeared to be more similar among patients than among healthy donors. Fewer insertions and more nucleotide deletions at VDJ recombination sites were observed in patients with type 1 diabetes, implying thymic rearrangement abnormalities.

The junction shows trimming of 4 bases on V and 7 bases on J, and the gene matches do not reach 10 bases of it. Measured from the cysteine to the phenylalanine, the CDR3 is 15 residues long. Here the CDR3 DNA is all that survives: 45 bases in frame from base 1. Sequences MDHEN (CDR1) and SYDVKM (CDR2) are obtained from the germline V gene. The receptor comes from a man younger than 30 in good health. Sequenced material: naive CD4+ T cells from blood. What the cell subset or site label conveys for this sample: true naive CD4+ T cells. Recombination linked TRBV28 to TRBJ1-5; TRBD1 matches 7 bases in the middle. Here the CDR3 is given as CASSSDRVSWQPQHF. The DNA reads TGTGCCAGCAGTTCCGACAGGGTGAGTTGGCAGCCCCAGCATTTT.